These T cell receptor beta chains were read from a single sample in a study of regulatory T cells in long-lasting Graves disease. TCRdb independently ran MiXCR on the multiplex PCR reads; one entry per CDR3 protein. The data hold roughly 560,000 distinct CDR3 sequences, with approximately 12% observed a single time. The same sample was also studied in work on T cells in Graves' hyperthyroidism and ophthalmopathy.

Sequences were derived from peripheral blood mononuclear cells (PBMCs), sampled at new diagnosis, from a patient treated with antithyroid drugs. The receptors here all came from a young woman with Graves disease. CDR3s include the opening cysteine and the closing phenylalanine or tryptophan. D genes are given only for firm matches. Only part of the rows carry a size: once, few, many, or a class if the clone is expanded.

V gene	clone size	J gene	D gene	CDR3 DNA	CDR3 protein
TRBV27	-	TRBJ2-7	TRBD2	TGTGCCAGCAGATCGGGACTAATTCACGAGCAGTACTTC	CASRSGLIHEQYF
TRBV10-1	many	TRBJ2-7	-	TGTGCCAGCAGCCGAACAGGGTCTCCCTACGAGCAGTACTTC	CASSRTGSPYEQYF
TRBV6-2/TRBV6-3	many	TRBJ2-1	TRBD2	TGTGCCAGCAGTTACTCGGGGGGGACCTACAATGAGCAGTTCTTC	CASSYSGGTYNEQFF
TRBV9	few	TRBJ1-4	-	TGTGCCAGCAGCGGATCATCCGGCGGGAGTACAACTAATGAAAAACTGTTTTTT	CASSGSSGGSTTNEKLFF
TRBV5-6	-	TRBJ2-7	TRBD1	TGTGCCAGCAGCGAGACAGGGCGATTCTACGAGCAGTACTTC	CASSETGRFYEQYF
TRBV7-2	many	TRBJ2-7	-	TGTGCCAGCAGCTGGACCTATCCTGGGCGTCCCGAGCAGTACTTC	CASSWTYPGRPEQYF
TRBV7-2	-	TRBJ2-6	-	TGTGCCAGCAGCTTACTGTTTAGACAAGCCAACTCTGGGGCCAACGTCCTGACTTTC	CASSLLFRQANSGANVLTF
TRBV18	many	TRBJ2-7	TRBD1	TGTGCCAGCTCACCGACAGGGAAATACGAGCAGTACTTC	CASSPTGKYEQYF
TRBV28	-	TRBJ2-1	-	TGTGCCAGCAGTTTTAGCCGTATCCCCCGGCTAGAAGTTAGGGCGGGTGAGCAGTTCTTC	CASSFSRIPRLEVRAGEQFF
TRBV6-2/TRBV6-3	many	TRBJ2-7	-	TGTGCCAGCAGTTACTCGGGGGTAGCGGAATCCTACGAGCAGTACTTC	CASSYSGVAESYEQYF
TRBV28	many	TRBJ1-5	-	TGTGCCAGCAGAGGGGGGGGGGGGGTTAATCAGCCCCAGCATTTT	CASRGGGGVNQPQHF
TRBV20-1	few	TRBJ2-4	-	TGCAGTGCTAGAGTCGAAGGTTACATTCAGTACTTC	CSARVEGYIQYF
TRBV5-1	-	TRBJ2-7	TRBD2	TGCGCCAGCAGCTCCGAACTAGCGCGACTGTCCTACGAGCAGTACTTC	CASSSELARLSYEQYF
TRBV12-3/TRBV12-4	many	TRBJ1-2	TRBD1	TGTGCCAGCGGTAGACAGGGCTTTTACTATGGCTACACCTTC	CASGRQGFYYGYTF
TRBV12-3/TRBV12-4	many	TRBJ2-3	TRBD1	TGTGCCAGCAGTCGAGCGGGACAGGGCGCAGATACGCAGTATTTT	CASSRAGQGADTQYF
TRBV28	few	TRBJ1-2	-	TGTGCCAGCAGTTTTCCAACCCATGACTATGGCTACACCTTC	CASSFPTHDYGYTF
TRBV19	many	TRBJ2-3	-	TGTGCCAGTAGTATAGATCTAAGGCGACAGATCGACACAGATACGCAGTATTTT	CASSIDLRRQIDTDTQYF
TRBV7-9	-	TRBJ2-7	TRBD1	TGTGCCAGCCGGTCTGACAGGGCGCCTGAGTACTTC	CASRSDRAPEYF
TRBV30	many	TRBJ2-1	-	TGTGCCTGGAGTGGCGCCTGGGCGGGCAATGAGCAGTTCTTC	CAWSGAWAGNEQFF
TRBV12-3/TRBV12-4	many	TRBJ2-1	TRBD2	TGTGCCAGTACCCTGAGAGCGGGAGGGCTCAATGAGCAGTTCTTC	CASTLRAGGLNEQFF
TRBV7-9	few	TRBJ2-1	TRBD2	TGTGCCAGCAGCTGGGGACTAGCGGGAGGATCCTACAATGAGCAGTTCTTC	CASSWGLAGGSYNEQFF
TRBV19	few	TRBJ1-1	-	TGTGCCAGTACCCGACCTGATGAGTTCAACACTGAAGCTTTCTTT	CASTRPDEFNTEAFF
TRBV19	many	TRBJ1-6	-	TGTGCCAGTAGTATAGACATTTCACCCCTCCACTTT	CASSIDISPLHF
TRBV20-1	few	TRBJ1-1	-	TGCAGTGCCAACGGACGCCTTAACAGGCACGAAGCTTTCTTT	CSANGRLNRHEAFF
TRBV20-1	-	TRBJ1-6	-	TGCAGTGCTAGAGAGGGGGCCCCATCCCTCCACTTT	CSAREGAPSLHF
TRBV7-8	many	TRBJ2-1	-	TGTGCCAGCAGCTCCTTCGGGACCGTCGCCTCCTACAATGAGCAGTTCTTC	CASSSFGTVASYNEQFF
TRBV19	many	TRBJ1-2	-	TGTGCCAGTAGTATTCTATTCCGGCCTCAATTCGGGGTTGGCTACACCTTC	CASSILFRPQFGVGYTF
TRBV28	few	TRBJ2-7	-	TGTGCCAGCAGTAGGACAAGAACTTCCTACGAGCAGTACTTC	CASSRTRTSYEQYF
TRBV19	few	TRBJ2-7	-	TGTGCCAGTTCCACCCACGGGGGACCCTTCTCCTACGAGCAGTACTTC	CASSTHGGPFSYEQYF
TRBV2	many	TRBJ1-2	-	TGTGCCAGCGGGGCAGGCGGCTATGGCTACACCTTC	CASGAGGYGYTF
TRBV6-1	many	TRBJ1-2	-	TGTGCCAGCAGTCATCAGGGAGGCAAGGGCTACACCTTC	CASSHQGGKGYTF
TRBV30	many	TRBJ1-3	-	TGTGCCTGGAGTGTGGGCAACACCATATATTTT	CAWSVGNTIYF
TRBV14	many	TRBJ2-1	-	TGTGCCAGCAGCCGACTGGCTAGCGCGGACAATGAGCAGTTCTTC	CASSRLASADNEQFF
TRBV28	-	TRBJ1-4	-	TGTGCCAGCAGTTTGTTCGGGGAGAGTGAAAAACTGTTTTTT	CASSLFGESEKLFF
TRBV3-1	-	TRBJ1-2	-	TGTGCCAGCAGCCCGAGGGGGGGTGAAGATGGCTACACCTTC	CASSPRGGEDGYTF